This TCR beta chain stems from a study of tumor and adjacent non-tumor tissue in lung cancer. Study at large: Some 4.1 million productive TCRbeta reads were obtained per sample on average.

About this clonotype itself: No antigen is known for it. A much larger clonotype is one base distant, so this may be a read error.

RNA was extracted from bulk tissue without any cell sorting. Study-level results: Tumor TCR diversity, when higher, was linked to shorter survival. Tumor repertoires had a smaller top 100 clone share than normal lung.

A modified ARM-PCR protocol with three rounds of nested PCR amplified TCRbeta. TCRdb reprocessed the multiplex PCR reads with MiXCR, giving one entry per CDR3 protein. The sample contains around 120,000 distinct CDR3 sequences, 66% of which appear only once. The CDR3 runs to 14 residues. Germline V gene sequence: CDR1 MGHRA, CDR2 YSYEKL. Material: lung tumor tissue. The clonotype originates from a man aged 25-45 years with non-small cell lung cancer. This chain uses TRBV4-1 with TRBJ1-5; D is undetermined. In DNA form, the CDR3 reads TGCGCCAGCAGCGGGGAGATTCGCAATCAGCTCCAGCATTTT. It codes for CASSGEIRNQLQHF.